Listed here is a single T cell receptor (beta chain). What it binds is not known. This sample is part of a study of T cell responses to AZD1222 COVID-19 vaccine. General study findings and limits: The donors showed a predominance of white British ancestry and of females, with possible underestimation of clonal diversity.

The protocol was immunoSEQ multiplex PCR, while the TCRdb copy is restricted to in-frame clones and leaves out a portion. The sample includes about 120,000 clones, approximately 86% of them seen just once. The CDR3 totals 19 residues. Germline V gives CDR1 SEHNR, CDR2 FQNEAQ (reference sequence). J lost 6 bases, V lost 4 bases, and 13 bases had no gene match. The receptor comes from an adult in good health. The chain has TRBV7-9 and TRBJ2-2, with 14 bases fitting TRBD2. Sequenced here: peripheral blood, sampled on day 0 of AZD1222 vaccination. The CDR3 is CASSYYTGTSGSAAGELFF. CDR3 coding DNA: TGTGCCAGCAGCTATTATACCGGGACTAGCGGGAGTGCGGCCGGGGAGCTGTTTTTT.